The present TCR beta chain was sequenced within a study of molecular identifiers for immune sequencing clone quantification. Study findings and constraints: Barcode sharing among identical TCR molecules could make large clones appear smaller.

Previously described methods and listed TCR primers were employed for the bulk TCR libraries. Using its own MiXCR run on the PCR reads, TCRdb lists one record per CDR3 protein. The sample has 97,000 or so distinct CDR3 sequences, 30% to 45% seen once. This CDR3 is 14 amino acids long. Trimming took 0 bases from V and 0 from J, leaving 8 bases between them. CDR1 is DFQATT, CDR2 SNEGSKA, per germline (reference sequence). Naive CD8 sequencing libraries were generated from roughly 20,000 to 1,000,000 sorted cells, with 10%, 30% or 50% RNA as input. Sorting was used to obtain naive CD8 T cells (CD8+CD4-CCR7+CD45RA+). Points on this clonotype: The antigen is unknown.

This TCR was recovered from a human donor in good health. Some libraries in this study had Jurkat cell RNA spiked in. This rearrangement joins TRBV20-1 to TRBJ1-2; no clear D gene. The sample consisted of naive CD8+ T cells from blood, with Jurkat cell RNA spiked in. The subset denotes: FACS-sorted CD8+CD4-CCR7+CD45RA+ naive T cells. This CDR3 reads CSARDFDANYGYTF. CDR3 nucleotides: TGCAGTGCTAGAGATTTTGATGCTAACTATGGCTACACCTTC.